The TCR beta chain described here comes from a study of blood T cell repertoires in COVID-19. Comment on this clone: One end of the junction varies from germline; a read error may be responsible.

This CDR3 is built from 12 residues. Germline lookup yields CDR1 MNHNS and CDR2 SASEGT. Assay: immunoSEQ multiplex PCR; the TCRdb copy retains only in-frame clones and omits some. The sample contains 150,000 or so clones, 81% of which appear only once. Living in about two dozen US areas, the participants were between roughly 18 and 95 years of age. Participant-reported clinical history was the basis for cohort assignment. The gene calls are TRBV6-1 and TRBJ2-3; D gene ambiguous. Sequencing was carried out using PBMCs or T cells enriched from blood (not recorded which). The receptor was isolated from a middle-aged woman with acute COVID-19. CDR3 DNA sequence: TGTGCCAGCAGGGAAGCCTCTTATACGCAGTATTTT. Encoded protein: CASREASYTQYF.